These 14 T cell receptor beta chains were sequenced from one sample in a study of shared clonotypes between healthy human individuals. Profiling relied on immunoSEQ multiplex PCR, and the TCRdb table lists in-frame clones only, not all of them. The sample lists roughly 2.2 million clones; 85% to 95% were seen once. The source material was naive CD4+ T cells from PBMCs. Indicated subset: CD45RA+ positively selected. The receptors derive from a man in his late teens or twenties in good health. Some clones in this sample may be carry-over from other donors' samples.

Worth noting for this clone: The same CDR3 can be traced to other DNA sequences in this sample. The CDR3 nucleotides are TGTGCCAGCAGCCCCCTAGCGGGAGCTTACAATGAGCAGTTCTTC. Translation: CASSPLAGAYNEQFF. The genes are TRBV9 and TRBJ2-1; 10 bases match TRBD2. This CDR3 spans 15 amino acids. V lost 4 bases and J lost 4; bases outside the gene matches: 5. Per germline, CDR1 SGDLS and CDR2 YYNGEE.

V and J are TRBV15 and TRBJ1-4; 9 nucleotides line up with TRBD1. The length of the CDR3 is 16 residues. V shed 5 bases and J 6 bases; nucleotides not matched to a gene: 10. The germline CDR1 and CDR2 sequences are LNHNV and YYDKDF (reference sequence). CDR3 amino acids: CATSLQGGQGYEKLFF. DNA for the CDR3: TGTGCCACCAGCCTCCAGGGGGGACAGGGTTATGAAAAACTGTTTTTT.

The chain is built from TRBV5-8 and TRBJ2-7; 8 positions agree with TRBD2. CDR3 length: 15 amino acids. The V segment lost 6 bases and the J segment 2 bases; nucleotides outside the gene matches: 10. The germline V gene encodes CDR1 SGHTS and CDR2 YDEGEE. For the CDR3, the DNA is TGTGCCAGCATACGGGGGGGGATGGAGGCCTACGAGCAGTACTTC. Its protein is CASIRGGMEAYEQYF. Together with reference TRBV5-8 and TRBJ2-7, the CDR3 gives the full variable domain: EAGVTQSPTHLIKTRGQQATLRCSPISGHTSVYWYQQALGLGLQFLLWYDEGEERNRGNFPPRFSGRQFPNYSSELNVNALELEDSALYLCASIRGGMEAYEQYFGPGTRLTVT.

The rearrangement uses TRBV5-1 and TRBJ2-3, with D perhaps matching TRBD1 (5 bases). CDR3 size: 17 residues. Germline CDR1 and CDR2: SGHRS and YFSETQ. Trimming took off 4 bases at V and 1 base at J, with 19 bases between the two ends. The CDR3 spells CASSPLRGSKGTDTQYF. CDR3 coding DNA: TGCGCCAGCAGCCCGTTAAGGGGAAGTAAAGGCACAGATACGCAGTATTTT.

About this clone itself: The same CDR3 arises from other DNA sequences in this sample as well. This sequence joins TRBV7-3 and TRBJ2-1; the D gene is possibly TRBD2 (6 bases). V dropped 5 bases and J dropped 7 bases, with 6 bases sitting between them. The CDR3 runs 11 residues. Per germline, CDR1 SGHTA and CDR2 FQGTGA. CDR3 loop: CASSGGNEQFF. For the CDR3, the DNA is TGTGCCAGCAGCGGGGGGAATGAGCAGTTCTTC.

The chain employs TRBV27 and TRBJ2-5; D could derive from TRBD1 or TRBD2 (6 bases each). This CDR3 region has 14 residues. V lost 1 base and J 5 bases, leaving 11 bases between the germline ends. Germline V gene lookup returns CDR1 MNHEY and CDR2 SMNVEV (reference sequence). CDR3 amino acids: CASSLFGGYETQYF. CDR3 DNA sequence: TGTGCCAGCAGTTTATTCGGGGGCTACGAGACCCAGTACTTC.

This chain's CDR3 is CASSLQGQVTEQYF. The CDR3 DNA sequence: TGTGCCAGCAGTTTACAAGGACAGGTTACCGAGCAGTACTTC. This chain connects TRBV14 to TRBJ2-7; TRBD1 matches at 7 bases. V lost 6 bases, J lost 6 bases, and 11 bases stayed unmatched. The germline V gene encodes CDR1 SGHDN and CDR2 FVKESK. This CDR3 has 14 amino acids.

V gene TRBV11-1 combines with J gene TRBJ2-5; D possibly matches TRBD1 or TRBD2 (6 bases each). This CDR3 spans 14 amino acids. The V end was cut by 5 bases, the J end by 10 bases, with 20 bases between. Germline V CDR1 and CDR2: SGHAT, FQDESV (reference sequence). The CDR3 DNA reads TGTGCCAGCAGCCCGGACAGTCTCAGGGAGGACCAGTACTTC. It yields the protein CASSPDSLREDQYF.

The V and J genes are TRBV21-1 and TRBJ1-4; the table's TRBD1 call for D was not verified on the DNA. TRBV21-1 is a documented pseudogene. The length of the CDR3 is 20 residues. CDR3: CASSKADRGHGVVGGEKLFF. Here the CDR3 DNA reads TGTGCCAGCAGCAAAGCGGACAGGGGGCATGGGGTGGTGGGCGGTGAAAAACTGTTTTTT.

The chain couples TRBV2 to TRBJ1-5; TRBD1 matches 7 bases. The ends lost 6 bases at V and 2 bases at J; junction bases unmatched: 7. Germline V gene sequence: CDR1 SNHLY, CDR2 FYNNEI. The CDR3 length is 15 residues. The CDR3 region has the DNA TGTGCCAGCAGCCAGGGGGGATTCGGCAATCAGCCCCAGCATTTT. This gives the protein CASSQGGFGNQPQHF.

The V and J genes are TRBV7-2 and TRBJ2-1, with 9 bases aligning to TRBD2. From germline, CDR1 is SGHTA and CDR2 FQGNSA. After removal of 5 bases from V and 6 bases from J, the junction contained 14 bases not matched to a gene. The CDR3 totals 17 residues. CDR3 region: CASSADGPGLASNEQFF. DNA for the CDR3: TGTGCCAGCAGCGCAGACGGACCGGGACTAGCATCCAATGAGCAGTTCTTC.

The V call is TRBV27, the J call TRBJ1-1; D not certain. The CDR3 length is 13 residues. The germline CDR1 and CDR2 sequences are MNHEY and SMNVEV (reference sequence). The ends were cut back, 1 base at V and 3 bases at J, with 6 bases in the middle. In DNA form, the CDR3 reads TGTGCCAGCAGTTTATACCGATACACTGAAGCTTTCTTT. It encodes CASSLYRYTEAFF.

The chain recombines TRBV6-5 with TRBJ1-3; a weak D match, TRBD1 (5 bases). The V and J ends lost 3 bases and 2 bases respectively, with 11 bases between them. The CDR3 runs 15 residues. CDR1 and CDR2 (germline): MNHEY, SVGAGI. The CDR3 coding sequence is TGTGCCAGCAGTTATTCGCTCAGGGCTGGAAACACCATATATTTT. Its protein product is CASSYSLRAGNTIYF.

The V and J genes are TRBV28 and TRBJ1-4, with 7 bases aligning to TRBD1. CDR3 size: 14 residues. V gave up 4 bases and J gave up 8 bases; unmatched junction bases: 7. Germline-derived CDR1 and CDR2 are MDHEN and SYDVKM. This CDR3 reads CASSSGQEEEKLFF. The DNA for the CDR3 is TGTGCCAGCAGTTCCGGACAGGAGGAGGAAAAACTGTTTTTT.